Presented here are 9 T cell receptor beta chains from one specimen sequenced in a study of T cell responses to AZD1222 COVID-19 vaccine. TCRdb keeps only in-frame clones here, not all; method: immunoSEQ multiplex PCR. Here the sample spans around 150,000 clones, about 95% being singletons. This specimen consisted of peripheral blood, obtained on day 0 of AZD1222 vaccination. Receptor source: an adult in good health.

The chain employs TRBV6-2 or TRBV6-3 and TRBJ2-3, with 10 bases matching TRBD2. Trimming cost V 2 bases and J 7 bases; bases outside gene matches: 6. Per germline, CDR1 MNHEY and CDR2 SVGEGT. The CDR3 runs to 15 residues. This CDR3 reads CASSYILAGGNTQYF. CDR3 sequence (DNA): TGTGCCAGCAGTTACATATTAGCGGGAGGCAATACGCAGTATTTT.

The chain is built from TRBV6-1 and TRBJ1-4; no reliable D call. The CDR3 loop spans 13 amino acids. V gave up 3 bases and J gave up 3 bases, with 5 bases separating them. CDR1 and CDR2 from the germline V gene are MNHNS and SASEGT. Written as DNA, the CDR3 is TGTGCCAGCAGTGAGTCGCCTAATGAAAAACTGTTTTTT. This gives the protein CASSESPNEKLFF.

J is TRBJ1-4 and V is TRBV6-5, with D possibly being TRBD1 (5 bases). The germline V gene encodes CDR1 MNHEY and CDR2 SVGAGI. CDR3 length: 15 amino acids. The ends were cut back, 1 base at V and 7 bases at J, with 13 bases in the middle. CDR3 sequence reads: CASSYLGGVGEKLFF. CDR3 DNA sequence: TGTGCCAGCAGTTACTTAGGAGGGGTCGGTGAAAAACTGTTTTTT.

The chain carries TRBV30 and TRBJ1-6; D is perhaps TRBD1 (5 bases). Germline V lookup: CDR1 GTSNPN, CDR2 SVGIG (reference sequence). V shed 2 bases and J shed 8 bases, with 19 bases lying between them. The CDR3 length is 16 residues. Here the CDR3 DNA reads TGTGCCTGGAGTTTAGGGTTAGGGACGACAGATTCACCCCTCCACTTT. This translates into CAWSLGLGTTDSPLHF.

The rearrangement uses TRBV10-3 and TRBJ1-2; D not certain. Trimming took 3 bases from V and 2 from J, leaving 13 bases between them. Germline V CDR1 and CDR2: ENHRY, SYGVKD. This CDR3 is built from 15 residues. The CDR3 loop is CAISDWSSRNYGYTF. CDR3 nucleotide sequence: TGTGCCATCAGTGACTGGTCGTCAAGAAACTATGGCTACACCTTC.

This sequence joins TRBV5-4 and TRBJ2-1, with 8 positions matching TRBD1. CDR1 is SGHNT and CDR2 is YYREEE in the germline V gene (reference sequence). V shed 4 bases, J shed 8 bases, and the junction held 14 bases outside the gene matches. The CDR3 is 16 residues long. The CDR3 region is CASSKTGAPLRYEQFF. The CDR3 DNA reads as TGTGCCAGCAGCAAGACAGGGGCCCCGCTTAGATATGAGCAGTTCTTC.

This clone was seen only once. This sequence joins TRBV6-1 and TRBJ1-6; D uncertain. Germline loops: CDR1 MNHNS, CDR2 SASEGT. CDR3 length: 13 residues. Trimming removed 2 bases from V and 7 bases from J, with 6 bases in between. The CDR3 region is CASSEKENSPLHF. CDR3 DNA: TGTGCCAGCAGTGAAAAGGAGAATTCACCCCTCCACTTT.

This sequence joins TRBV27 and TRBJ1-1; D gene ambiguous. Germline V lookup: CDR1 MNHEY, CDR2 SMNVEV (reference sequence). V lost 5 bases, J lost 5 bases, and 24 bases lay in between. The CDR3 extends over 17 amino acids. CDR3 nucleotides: TGTGCCAGCAGTCTCCTTATGGGGTCCGCTAAGGGAACTGAAGCTTTCTTT. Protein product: CASSLLMGSAKGTEAFF.

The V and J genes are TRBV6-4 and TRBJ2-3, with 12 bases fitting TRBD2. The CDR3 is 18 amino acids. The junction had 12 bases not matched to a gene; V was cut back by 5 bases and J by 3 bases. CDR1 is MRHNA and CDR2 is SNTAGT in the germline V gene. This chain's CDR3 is CASSNGLAGRRGTDTQYF. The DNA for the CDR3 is TGTGCCAGCAGTAACGGACTAGCGGGACGTCGGGGGACAGATACGCAGTATTTT.